This T cell receptor (beta chain) was sequenced in a study of shared clonotypes between healthy human individuals (TCRdb year 2020). Concerning the study at large: Three men and a couple of women, aged 18 to 49 years, made up the cohort. Per donor, three plates each were used for CD4 naive and CD4 memory, two for CD8 naive, and one for CD8 memory. Blood TCR repertoires of five healthy adults were deeply sequenced to estimate repertoire size and the extent of clonotype sharing between individuals. Libraries were prepared and TCR repertoires were sequenced by different laboratories using diverse techniques, in order to increase sequencing depth and limit assay-specific biases. Each donor's leukapheresis produced roughly between roughly 0.85 and 9.5 billion PBMCs.

Using the deep immunoSEQ assay, multiplex PCR amplified TCR CDR3 regions from genomic DNA. Extracted genomic DNA from each cell subset was distributed evenly across all wells of several immunoSEQ 96-well plates, and each plate was treated as a replicate. For sorted subsets, 150 to 250 ng genomic DNA, equal to 30,000 or so T cell genomes, was loaded into each replicate PCR. The purified libraries were quantified using a Qubit 3.0 fluorometer, sized with a Bioanalyzer 2100, and then quantified again using the KAPA Library Quantification kit. Each immunoSEQ 96-well plate was sequenced on its own single-read 150-cycle Illumina NextSeq 550 flow cell. Processing in the source paper ran as follows. Because the immunoSEQ output included only junctional sequences and no quality scores, the filtering could not be the same as the filtering used for full-length reads. To assign V/J genes and CDR3, sequences were annotated using PyIR, a Python wrapper for IgBLAST v1.9, with IMGT germline references. Reads with weak V/J assignments (E-value above 1e-6), missing CDR3, stop codons, out-of-frame junctions, or ambiguous translated residues were removed. V3J clonotypes were defined as sequences sharing an identical inferred V gene, J gene, and CDR3 amino acid sequence. Percentage overlap between repertoires was calculated by dividing the number of shared unique clonotypes by the size of the smaller repertoire. Repertoire richness was assessed with RTK rarefaction, the Chao1 estimator, and Recon v2.1 estimates of unobserved clonotypes. OLGA was used to compute generation probabilities for all TCRbeta clonotypes that the gDNA method yielded from a handful of donors. This is the immuneACCESS table as TCRdb keeps it, with only in-frame sequences that have V and J called. A part of the clones is gone; compared with another copy, unresolved V genes explain less than half, and the rest is unexplained. D and trimming come from the DNA, and the V and J calls and clone size come from that table. This sample comprises around 550,000 clones, approximately 95% of them detected only once. About 0.11% of the sample lies in the top ten.

CD8 naive samples consisted of CD45RO-negative cells that were positively selected for CCR7, yielding a CD45RA+CCR7+ population without TemRA cells. The donors were healthy, HIV-negative adults who had no recently reported acute infections or vaccinations. Every donor was a Caucasian adult residing in Nashville, Tennessee, USA. Blood was obtained by leukapheresis, after which PBMCs were separated by Ficoll-Histopaque density gradient centrifugation and cryopreserved in liquid nitrogen vapor phase. Purity and quantity of every magnetically sorted T cell population were checked by analytical flow cytometry. Genomic DNA was isolated from every sorted fraction and measured by UV absorbance on a Nanodrop 2000c. Here is what the overall study found, with its caveats: Pairwise subsampling led to the expectation that sequencing depth would affect the degree of clonotype sharing among donors. Rarefaction of sorted-subset datasets indicated incomplete sequencing despite the large sequencing depth. Larger estimated clonotype richness was generally found for naive subsets than for memory subsets. Clonotypes shared by all four sorted-subset donors showed higher generation probabilities than non-shared clonotypes. Sampling was restricted to blood, and TCR repertoires in tissues likely differ from the TCR repertoires found in blood. The genetic and exposure-history diversity represented was limited by the small number of donors. Sharing across a handful of donors was observed for 5% to 6.5% of naive CD4, around 3.5% of naive CD8, around 2.5% of memory CD4, and about 0.38% of memory CD8 clonotypes.

This clone was detected once. No cognate antigen has been identified for it. The input lacks base qualities; no much larger clone sits a single base away. V is cut back by 0 bases and J by 1 base, with 2 bases in the junction unmatched. Looking up the germline V gene (reference sequence) yields CDR1 LNHNV and CDR2 YYDKDF. The CDR3, from cysteine to phenylalanine, totals 16 residues. Only the CDR3 DNA stays, 48 bases, in frame from base 1. The sample comprised naive CD8+ T cells sorted from blood. The cell subset or site label corresponds to: CD45RA+CCR7+. The rearranged chain carries TRBV15 and TRBJ2-1; the central 8 bases match TRBD2. The sequence was obtained from a woman between 25 and 40 years old in good health. In nucleotides, the sequence is TGTGCCACCAGCAGAGAGGCTAGCGGGTCCTACAATGAGCAGTTCTTC. Its protein is CATSREASGSYNEQFF.